The next 8 T cell receptor beta chains were all read from a single sample in a study of blood T cell repertoires in COVID-19. The method was immunoSEQ multiplex PCR; TCRdb's version includes in-frame clones alone and lacks a portion of them. The sample records 75,000 to 100,000 clones, around nine tenths being singletons. The sequenced sample was peripheral blood. The receptors here all came from a human donor in a cohort sampled during active COVID-19.

V gene TRBV19 combines with J gene TRBJ2-1, with TRBD2 matching 12 bases. The CDR3 contains 17 residues. Trimming took 4 bases from V and 4 from J; bases not matched to a gene: 8. Germline values: CDR1 LNHDA, CDR2 SQIVND (reference sequence). The CDR3: CASSTTSGGGVYNEQFF. CDR3 DNA: TGTGCCAGTAGTACGACTAGCGGGGGAGGGGTTTACAATGAGCAGTTCTTC.

This clone was found once. V and J are TRBV4-1 and TRBJ1-4; D remains unclear. CDR1 is MGHRA, CDR2 YSYEKL, per germline. V was cut by 1 base and J by 7 bases, with 7 bases left in between. CDR3 length: 13 residues. CDR3 region: CASSQAGTEKLFF. The CDR3 DNA reads TGCGCCAGCAGCCAAGCGGGTACTGAAAAACTGTTTTTT.

The rearrangement uses TRBV19 and TRBJ1-6; 8 nucleotides line up with TRBD1. The CDR3 sequence is 17 residues long. CDR1 and CDR2 from the germline V gene are LNHDA and SQIVND (reference sequence). Losses at the gene ends were 3 bases for V and 7 bases for J; bases not matched to a gene: 11. CDR3 loop: CASSIGTSGQANSPLHF. CDR3 bases: TGTGCCAGTAGTATCGGAACCTCGGGACAGGCCAATTCACCCCTCCACTTT.

This clone was detected once. This chain uses TRBV6-5 with TRBJ2-2; no firm D call. The length of the CDR3 is 14 residues. Trimming shortened V by 6 bases and J by 4 bases, and 12 bases separated the two germline ends. The germline CDR1 and CDR2 sequences are MNHEY and SVGAGI. The CDR3 bases are TGTGCCAGCAGGAAAGACGGGTTCACCGGGGAGCTGTTTTTT. Translation: CASRKDGFTGELFF.

The count of this clone is one. V and J are TRBV12-3 or TRBV12-4 and TRBJ2-5; no clear D. Trimming cost V 3 bases and J 3 bases, with 5 bases left between them. The CDR3 loop spans 12 amino acids. CDR3 in amino acids: CASSFDKETQYF. The CDR3 nucleotides read TGTGCCAGCAGTTTTGACAAAGAGACCCAGTACTTC.

The chain joins TRBV11-1 to TRBJ1-1; TRBD1 matches 8 bases. J was trimmed by 1 base and V by 1 base; bases with no gene match: 5. Germline CDR1 and CDR2: SGHAT and FQDESV (reference sequence). The CDR3 has 16 residues. CDR3 sequence (DNA): TGTGCCAGCAGCTTAGGCCAGGGGGCAGCGAACACTGAAGCTTTCTTT. It translates to CASSLGQGAANTEAFF.

This clone was detected only a few times. The chain recombines TRBV7-3 with TRBJ2-2; D perhaps matches TRBD1 (6 bases). The V end was cut by 5 bases, the J end by 3 bases, with 7 bases between. From germline, CDR1 is SGHTA and CDR2 FQGTGA. This CDR3 contains 13 residues. The CDR3 sequence is CASSPGDTGELFF. CDR3 in DNA: TGTGCCAGCAGCCCAGGGGACACCGGGGAGCTGTTTTTT.

The chain uses TRBV24-1 and TRBJ2-1; the D gene is possibly TRBD1 (5 bases). Germline V gives CDR1 KGHDR, CDR2 SFDVKD. V was shortened by 10 bases and J by 5 bases, with 8 bases between the two germline ends. This CDR3 comprises 11 residues. This CDR3 reads CATSTDNEQFF. The CDR3, as DNA: TGTGCCACATCGACAGACAATGAGCAGTTCTTC.